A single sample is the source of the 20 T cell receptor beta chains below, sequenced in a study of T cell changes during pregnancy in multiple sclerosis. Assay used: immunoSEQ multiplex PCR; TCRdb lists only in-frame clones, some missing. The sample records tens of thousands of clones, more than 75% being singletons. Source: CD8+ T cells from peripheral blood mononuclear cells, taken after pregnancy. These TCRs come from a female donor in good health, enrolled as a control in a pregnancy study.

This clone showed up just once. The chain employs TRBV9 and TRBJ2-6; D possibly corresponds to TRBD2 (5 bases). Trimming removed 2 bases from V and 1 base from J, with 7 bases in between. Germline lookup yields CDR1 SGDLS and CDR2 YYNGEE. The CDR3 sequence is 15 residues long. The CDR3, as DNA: TGTGCCAGCAGCGTGGGGAGTTCTGGGGCCAACGTCCTGACTTTC. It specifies CASSVGSSGANVLTF.

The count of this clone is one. This CDR3 is CASSHGGEGLYNSPLHF. DNA for the CDR3: TGTGCCAGCAGCCACGGAGGGGAGGGCCTCTATAATTCACCCCTCCACTTT. This chain joins TRBV7-9 and TRBJ1-6, with a tentative D call TRBD1 (5 bases). Germline values: CDR1 SEHNR, CDR2 FQNEAQ (reference sequence). Trimming took 5 bases from V and 3 from J, leaving 17 bases between them. This CDR3 comprises 17 residues.

The CDR3 DNA reads as TGTGCCAGCAGTTTAGGCGACAGGGGGGTACTTGAAGCTTTCTTT. It is translated as CASSLGDRGVLEAFF. The V gene is TRBV27, the J gene TRBJ1-1; TRBD1 matches 9 bases. Losses at the gene ends were 2 bases for V and 7 bases for J; bases not matched to a gene: 8. CDR1 MNHEY and CDR2 SMNVEV come from the germline V gene (reference sequence). The CDR3 totals 15 residues.

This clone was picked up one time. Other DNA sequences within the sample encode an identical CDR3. As DNA, the CDR3 is TGTGCCAGCAGTTTGGACAGCTTCTCCTACAATGAGCAGTTCTTC. Translating gives CASSLDSFSYNEQFF. V and J are TRBV27 and TRBJ2-1; TRBD1 is a possible D gene (6 bases). The V and J ends lost 3 bases and 0 bases respectively, with 9 bases between them. CDR1 and CDR2 from the germline V gene are MNHEY and SMNVEV (reference sequence). The length of the CDR3 is 15 residues.

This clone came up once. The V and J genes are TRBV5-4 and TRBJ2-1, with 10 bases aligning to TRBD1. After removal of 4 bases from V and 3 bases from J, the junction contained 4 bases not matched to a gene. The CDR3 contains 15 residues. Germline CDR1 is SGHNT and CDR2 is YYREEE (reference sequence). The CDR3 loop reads CASSHGTGVYNEQFF. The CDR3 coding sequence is TGTGCCAGCAGCCACGGGACAGGGGTCTACAATGAGCAGTTCTTC. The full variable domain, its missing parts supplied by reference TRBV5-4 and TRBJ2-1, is ETGVTQSPTHLIKTRGQQVTLRCSSQSGHNTVSWYQQALGQGPQFIFQYYREEENGRGNFPPRFSGLQFPNYSSELNVNALELDDSALYLCASSHGTGVYNEQFFGPGTRLTVL.

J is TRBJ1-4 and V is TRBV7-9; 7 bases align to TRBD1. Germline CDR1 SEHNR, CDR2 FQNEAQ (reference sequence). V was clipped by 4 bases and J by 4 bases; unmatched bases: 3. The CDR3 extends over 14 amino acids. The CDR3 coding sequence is TGTGCCAGCAGCTCGGGACAGAATAATGAAAAACTGTTTTTT. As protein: CASSSGQNNEKLFF.

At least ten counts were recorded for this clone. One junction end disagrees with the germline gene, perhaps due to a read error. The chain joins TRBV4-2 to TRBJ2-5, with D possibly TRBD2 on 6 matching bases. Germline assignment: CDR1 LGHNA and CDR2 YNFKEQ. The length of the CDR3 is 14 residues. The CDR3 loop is CASRQGLGGETQYF. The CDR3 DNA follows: TGTGCCAGCAGGCAAGGGCTCGGGGGAGAGACCCAGTACTTC.

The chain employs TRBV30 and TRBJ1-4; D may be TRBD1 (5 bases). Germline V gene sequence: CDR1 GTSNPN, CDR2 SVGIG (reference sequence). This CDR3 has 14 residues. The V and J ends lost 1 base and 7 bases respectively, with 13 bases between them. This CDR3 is CAWSGGRGVEKLFF. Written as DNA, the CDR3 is TGTGCCTGGAGTGGGGGACGGGGGGTTGAAAAACTGTTTTTT.

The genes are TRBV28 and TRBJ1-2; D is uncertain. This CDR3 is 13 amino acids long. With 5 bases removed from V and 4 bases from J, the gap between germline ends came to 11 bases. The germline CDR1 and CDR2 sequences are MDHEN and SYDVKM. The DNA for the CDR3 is TGTGCCAGCAGTCCAGGTTTCATCTATGGCTACACCTTC. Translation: CASSPGFIYGYTF.

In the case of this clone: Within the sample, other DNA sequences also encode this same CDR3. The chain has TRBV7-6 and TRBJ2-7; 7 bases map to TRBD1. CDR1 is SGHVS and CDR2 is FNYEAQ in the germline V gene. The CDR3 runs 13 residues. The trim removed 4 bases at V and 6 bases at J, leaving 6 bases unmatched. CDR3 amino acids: CASSSRTGSEQYF. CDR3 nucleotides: TGTGCCAGCAGCTCTAGGACAGGAAGCGAGCAGTACTTC. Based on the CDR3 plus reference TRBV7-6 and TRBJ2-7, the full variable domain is GAGVSQSPRYKVTKRGQDVALRCDPISGHVSLYWYRQALGQGPEFLTYFNYEAQQDKSGLPNDRFSAERPEGSISTLTIQRTEQRDSAMYRCASSSRTGSEQYFGPGTRLTVT.

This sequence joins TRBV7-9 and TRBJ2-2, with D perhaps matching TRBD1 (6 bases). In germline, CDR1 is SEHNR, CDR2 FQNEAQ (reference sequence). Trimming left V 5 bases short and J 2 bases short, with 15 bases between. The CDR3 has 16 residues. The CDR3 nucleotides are TGTGCCAGCAGCCCACACTTAGGGGGTAACACCGGGGAGCTGTTTTTT. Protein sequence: CASSPHLGGNTGELFF.

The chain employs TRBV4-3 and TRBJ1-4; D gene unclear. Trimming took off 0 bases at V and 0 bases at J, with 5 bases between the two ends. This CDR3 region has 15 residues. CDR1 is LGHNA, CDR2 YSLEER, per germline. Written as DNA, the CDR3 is TGCGCCAGCAGCCAAGATCGGGCAACTAATGAAAAACTGTTTTTT. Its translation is CASSQDRATNEKLFF.

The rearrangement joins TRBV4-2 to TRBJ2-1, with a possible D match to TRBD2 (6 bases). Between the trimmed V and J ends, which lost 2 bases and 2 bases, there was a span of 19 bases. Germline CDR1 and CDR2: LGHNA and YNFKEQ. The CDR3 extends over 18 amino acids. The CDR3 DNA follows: TGTGCCAGCAGCCAAATTCCTGTGGGGGGTGCTCCCTACAATGAGCAGTTCTTC. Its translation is CASSQIPVGGAPYNEQFF.

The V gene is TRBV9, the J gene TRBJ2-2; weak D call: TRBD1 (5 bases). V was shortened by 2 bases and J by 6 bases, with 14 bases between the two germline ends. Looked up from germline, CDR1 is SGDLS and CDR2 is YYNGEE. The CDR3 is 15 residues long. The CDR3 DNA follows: TGTGCCAGCAGCGTTGGACATTCTGCCGCCGGGGAGCTGTTTTTT. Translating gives CASSVGHSAAGELFF.

The CDR3 nucleotides are TGTGCCAGCAGCCCCAGGCCGGGCGGGCAGGGGAACAATCAGCCCCAGCATTTT. Protein: CASSPRPGGQGNNQPQHF. This chain connects TRBV2 to TRBJ1-5, with D maybe TRBD1 (6 bases). The CDR3 extends over 18 amino acids. The germline gives CDR1 SNHLY, CDR2 FYNNEI. Trimming shortened V by 6 bases and J by 3 bases, and 24 bases separated the two germline ends.

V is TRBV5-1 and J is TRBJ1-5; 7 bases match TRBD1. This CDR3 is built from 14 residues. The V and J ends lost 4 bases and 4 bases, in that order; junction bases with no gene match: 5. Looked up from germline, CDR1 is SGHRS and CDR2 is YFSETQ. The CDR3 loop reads CASSITGENQPQHF. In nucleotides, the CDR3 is TGCGCCAGCAGCATTACAGGGGAGAATCAGCCCCAGCATTTT.

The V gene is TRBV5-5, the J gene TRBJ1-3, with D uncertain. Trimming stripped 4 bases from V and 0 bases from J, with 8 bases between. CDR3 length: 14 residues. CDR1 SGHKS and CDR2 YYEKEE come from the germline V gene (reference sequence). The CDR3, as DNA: TGTGCCAGCAGCCTTACAGTCTCTGGAAACACCATATATTTT. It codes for CASSLTVSGNTIYF.

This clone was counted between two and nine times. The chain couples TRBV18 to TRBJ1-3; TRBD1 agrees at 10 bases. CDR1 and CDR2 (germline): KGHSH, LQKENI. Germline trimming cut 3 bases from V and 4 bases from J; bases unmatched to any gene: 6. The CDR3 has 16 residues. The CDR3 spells CASSPPGQGTGNTIYF. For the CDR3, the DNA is TGTGCCAGCTCACCCCCGGGACAGGGGACCGGAAACACCATATATTTT.

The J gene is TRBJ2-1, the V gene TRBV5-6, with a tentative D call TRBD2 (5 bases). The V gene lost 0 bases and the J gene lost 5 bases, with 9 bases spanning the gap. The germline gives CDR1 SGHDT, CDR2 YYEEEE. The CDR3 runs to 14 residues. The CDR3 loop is CASSLALANNEQFF. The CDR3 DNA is TGTGCCAGCAGCTTGGCTTTAGCGAACAATGAGCAGTTCTTC.

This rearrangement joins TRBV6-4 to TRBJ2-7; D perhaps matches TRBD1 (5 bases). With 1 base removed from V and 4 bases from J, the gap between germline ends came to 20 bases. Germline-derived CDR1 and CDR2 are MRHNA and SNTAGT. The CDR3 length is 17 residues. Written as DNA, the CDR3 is TGTGCCAGCAGTGACTTTTACCGAAGGACAATTGTGTACGAGCAGTACTTC. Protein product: CASSDFYRRTIVYEQYF.